This T cell receptor beta chain was obtained from a study of identical twins. MiXCR, run by TCRdb on the 5' RACE reads, gives a single entry per CDR3 protein. The sample consists of 690,000 or so distinct CDR3 sequences, 8.6% of them appearing once. Each donor (without exception) was a healthy Caucasian. Germline V gene lookup returns CDR1 MNHEY and CDR2 SVGAGI. The CDR3 has 15 amino acids. The germline V and J ends were trimmed by 0 bases and 3 bases, with 12 bases remaining between them. Findings of the study overall: Twin pairs had excess sharing that was weaker in beta out-of-frame sequences.

This clonotype was seen repeatedly, ten times or more. The target antigen is unknown. This sample also appeared in a second study, on yellow fever vaccine responses in identical twins.

V and J are TRBV6-5 and TRBJ2-7, with D tentatively TRBD1 or TRBD2 (6 bases each). This TCR derives from a woman under 30 in good health. Sequencing was carried out using PBMCs. CDR3 nucleotides: TGTGCCAGCAGTTACTCTGGGGGGCACCGCTACGAGCAGTACTTC. Protein: CASSYSGGHRYEQYF.